These 5 T cell receptor beta chains came from one sample sequenced in a study of beta chain features in type 1 diabetes. Sequenced material consisted of expressed TCRB transcripts (all of the isolated RNA was reverse transcribed). Here immunoSEQ multiplex PCR was the method, and the copy in TCRdb shows in-frame clones only, minus some. The table includes approximately 6,100 clones, 75% detected once. Material: Tregs from blood. These receptors all stem from a man in his late teens or twenties in good health.

The chain's CDR3 is CSVRKQGEPQHF. The CDR3 nucleotides are TGCAGCGTCAGAAAACAGGGGGAGCCCCAGCATTTT. The chain joins TRBV29-1 to TRBJ1-5; TRBD1 aligns across 8 bases. CDR1 and CDR2 (germline): SQVTM, ANQGSEA. The V segment lost 6 bases and the J segment 8 bases; nucleotides outside the gene matches: 6. This CDR3 contains 12 residues.

This clone has just a few counts. The V call is TRBV23-1, the J call TRBJ2-3; maybe TRBD1 (6 bases). TRBV23-1 is annotated as an ORF whose role is uncertain. The CDR3 contains 15 residues. Trimming removed 7 bases from V and 1 base from J, with 15 bases in between. The CDR3 region has the DNA TGCGCCAGCATTCATTGGGGGCCGTGCACAGATACGCAGTATTTT. Its protein product is CASIHWGPCTDTQYF.

This chain connects TRBV5-1 to TRBJ1-2; D is possibly TRBD1 (5 bases). The V gene's germline CDR1 is SGHRS and CDR2 YFSETQ. CDR3 length: 14 residues. The V end lost 4 bases, the J end lost 2 bases, and 12 bases lay between the germline ends. The CDR3 here is CASSATTANYGYTF. The DNA of the CDR3 is TGCGCCAGCAGCGCGACGACAGCGAACTATGGCTACACCTTC.

The rearrangement uses TRBV7-9 and TRBJ2-1; 9 nucleotides align to TRBD1. V shed 5 bases and J 2 bases; nucleotides not matched to a gene: 7. The CDR3 sequence is 16 residues long. Germline CDR1 and CDR2: SEHNR and FQNEAQ (reference sequence). The CDR3 sequence is CASSPGTGTTYNEQFF. The CDR3 DNA reads as TGTGCCAGCAGCCCCGGGACAGGGACCACCTACAATGAGCAGTTCTTC.

This chain uses TRBV7-2 with TRBJ2-7, with 9 bases fitting TRBD1. The V gene end was trimmed by 5 bases and the J gene end by 3 bases; junction bases not matched to a gene: 5. Germline V gene sequence: CDR1 SGHTA, CDR2 FQGNSA. This CDR3 region has 14 residues. The CDR3 coding sequence is TGTGCCAGCAGCACAGGACAGGGGAACTACGAGCAGTACTTC. Translated: CASSTGQGNYEQYF.